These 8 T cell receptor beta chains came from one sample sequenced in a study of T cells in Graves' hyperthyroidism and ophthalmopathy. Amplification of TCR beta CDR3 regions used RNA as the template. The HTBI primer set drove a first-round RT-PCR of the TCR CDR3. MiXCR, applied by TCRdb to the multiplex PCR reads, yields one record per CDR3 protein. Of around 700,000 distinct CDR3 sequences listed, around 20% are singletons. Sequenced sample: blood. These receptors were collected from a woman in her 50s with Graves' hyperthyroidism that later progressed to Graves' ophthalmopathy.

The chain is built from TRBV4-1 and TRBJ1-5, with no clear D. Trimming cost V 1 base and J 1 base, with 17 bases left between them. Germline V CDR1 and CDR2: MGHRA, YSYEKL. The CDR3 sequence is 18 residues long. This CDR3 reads CASSQAPVEFGSNQPQHF. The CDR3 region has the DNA TGCGCCAGCAGCCAAGCACCCGTGGAATTTGGGAGCAATCAGCCCCAGCATTTT.

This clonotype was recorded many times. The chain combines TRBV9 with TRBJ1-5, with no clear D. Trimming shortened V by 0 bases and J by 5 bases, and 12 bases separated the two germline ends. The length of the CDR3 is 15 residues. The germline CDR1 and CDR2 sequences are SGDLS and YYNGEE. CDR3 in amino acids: CASSVAGLPHQPQHF. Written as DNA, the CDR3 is TGTGCCAGCAGCGTAGCGGGTCTTCCCCATCAGCCCCAGCATTTT.

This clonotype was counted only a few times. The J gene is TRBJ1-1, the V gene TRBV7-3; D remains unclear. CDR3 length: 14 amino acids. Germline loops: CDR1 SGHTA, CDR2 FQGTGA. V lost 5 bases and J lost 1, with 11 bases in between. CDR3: CASSPFGANTEAFF. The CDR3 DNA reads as TGTGCCAGCAGCCCCTTTGGAGCGAACACTGAAGCTTTCTTT.

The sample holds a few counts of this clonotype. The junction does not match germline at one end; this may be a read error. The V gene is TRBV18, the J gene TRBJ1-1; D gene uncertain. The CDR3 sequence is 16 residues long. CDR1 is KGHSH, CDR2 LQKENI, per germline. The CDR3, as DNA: TGTGCCAGCTCACCAGAAGATGGAGGCAGAAACACTGAAGCTTCCTTT. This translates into CASSPEDGGRNTEASF.

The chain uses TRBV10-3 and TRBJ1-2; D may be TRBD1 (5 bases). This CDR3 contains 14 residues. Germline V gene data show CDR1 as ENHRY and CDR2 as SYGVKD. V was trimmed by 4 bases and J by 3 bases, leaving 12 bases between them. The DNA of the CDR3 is TGTGCCATCAGTGGGTCAGGGAGGGACTATGGCTACACCTTC. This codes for CAISGSGRDYGYTF.

The CDR3 nucleotides are TGTGCCAGCCTGGACAGGGGAACCGATGAGCAGTTCTTC. Translating gives CASLDRGTDEQFF. This chain links TRBV2 with TRBJ2-1, with 9 bases that match TRBD1. The CDR3 spans 13 residues. Trimming at V came to 8 bases and at J to 8 bases, leaving 7 bases not matched to a gene. The V gene's germline CDR1 is SNHLY and CDR2 FYNNEI.

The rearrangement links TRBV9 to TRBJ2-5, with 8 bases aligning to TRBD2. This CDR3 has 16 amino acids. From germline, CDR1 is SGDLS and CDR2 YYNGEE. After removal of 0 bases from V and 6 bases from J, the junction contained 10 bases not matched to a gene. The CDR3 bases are TGTGCCAGCAGCGTAGTGCCCAGCGGGGGTTCTAAGACCCAGTACTTC. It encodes CASSVVPSGGSKTQYF.

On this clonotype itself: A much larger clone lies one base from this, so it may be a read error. The CDR3 region is CASSCMRTSGNTIYF. DNA for the CDR3: TGTGCCAGCAGCTGTATGCGGACATCTGGAAACACCATATATTTT. V usage is TRBV7-2 and J usage is TRBJ1-3; D might be TRBD1 (5 bases). The length of the CDR3 is 15 residues. CDR1 and CDR2 from the germline V gene are SGHTA and FQGNSA. V was pared by 4 bases and J by 1 base, with 11 bases between.